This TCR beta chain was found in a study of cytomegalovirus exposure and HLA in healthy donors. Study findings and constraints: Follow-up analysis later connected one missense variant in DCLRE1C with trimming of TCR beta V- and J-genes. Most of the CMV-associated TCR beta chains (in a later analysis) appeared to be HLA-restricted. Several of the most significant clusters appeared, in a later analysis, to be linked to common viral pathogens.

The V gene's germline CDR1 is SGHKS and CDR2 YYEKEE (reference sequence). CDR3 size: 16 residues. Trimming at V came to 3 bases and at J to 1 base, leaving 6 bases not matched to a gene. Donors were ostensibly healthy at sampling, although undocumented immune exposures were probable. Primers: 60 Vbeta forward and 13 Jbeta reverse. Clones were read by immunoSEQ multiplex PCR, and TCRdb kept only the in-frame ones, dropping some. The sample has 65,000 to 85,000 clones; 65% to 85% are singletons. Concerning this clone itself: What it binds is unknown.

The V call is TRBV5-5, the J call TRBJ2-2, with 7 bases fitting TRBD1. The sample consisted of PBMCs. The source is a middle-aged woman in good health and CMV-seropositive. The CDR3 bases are TGTGCCAGCAGCTCGACGGGACAGCTGAACACCGGGGAGCTGTTTTTT. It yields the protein CASSSTGQLNTGELFF.